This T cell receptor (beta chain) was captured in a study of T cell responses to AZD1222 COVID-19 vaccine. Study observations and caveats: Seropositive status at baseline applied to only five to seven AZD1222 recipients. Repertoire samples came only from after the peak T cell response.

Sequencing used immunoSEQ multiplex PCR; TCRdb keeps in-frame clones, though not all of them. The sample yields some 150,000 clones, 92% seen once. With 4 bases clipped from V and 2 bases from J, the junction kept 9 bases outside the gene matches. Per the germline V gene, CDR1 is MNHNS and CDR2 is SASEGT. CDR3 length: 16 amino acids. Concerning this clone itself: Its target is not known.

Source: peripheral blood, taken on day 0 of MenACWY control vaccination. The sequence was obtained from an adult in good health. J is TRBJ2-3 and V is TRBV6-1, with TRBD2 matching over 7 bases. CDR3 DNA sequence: TGTGCCAGCAGTGTAGGGACTAACCTAATCACAGATACGCAGTATTTT. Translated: CASSVGTNLITDTQYF.